This is a list of T cell receptor beta chains from one sample in a study of blood T cell repertoires in COVID-19. This table comes from immunoSEQ multiplex PCR, and its TCRdb copy is limited to in-frame clones, with some not included. The top ten hold approximately 11% of the sample, which has about 98,000 clones, approximately 81% seen once. Material: peripheral blood. The receptor source for this set is a woman older than 75 with acute or convalescent COVID-19. Each CDR3 is given with its conserved first and last residue. D genes are given only for firm matches. Rows give clone size only sometimes, using once, few, many, or a class for an expanded clone.

TGTGCCAGCAGCCTCACAGGGTTCGATGGCTACACCTTC | CASSLTGFDGYTF | TRBJ1-2 | few | TRBV2 | .
TGTGCCAGTAGTATGTTCCTGACAGGGACCTTGAACACTGAAGCTTTCTTT | CASSMFLTGTLNTEAFF | TRBJ1-1 | . | TRBV19 | TRBD1
TGTGCCAGCAGCTTCACCGGACTAGCGGGTAACACCGGGGAGCTGTTTTTT | CASSFTGLAGNTGELFF | TRBJ2-2 | once | TRBV13 | TRBD2
TGTGCCAGCAGCTTAGGGGACAGGGCAAGCACAGATACGCAGTATTTT | CASSLGDRASTDTQYF | TRBJ2-3 | . | TRBV11-3 | TRBD1
TGTGCCAGTAGTATCACAGTCCTTAGCAATCAGCCCCAGCATTTT | CASSITVLSNQPQHF | TRBJ1-5 | . | TRBV19 | .
TGTGCCAGCAGCCCGAGGGTGGCAGATACGCAGTATTTT | CASSPRVADTQYF | TRBJ2-3 | once | TRBV14 | .
TGCGCCAGCAGCCAAGATTCGGGGGGGGGCGACACAGATACGCAGTATTTT | CASSQDSGGGDTDTQYF | TRBJ2-3 | . | TRBV4-1 | TRBD2
TGTGCCAGCTCACCGAACAGGGTGGAGAATCAGCCCCAGCATTTT | CASSPNRVENQPQHF | TRBJ1-5 | few | TRBV18 | .
TGTGCCAGCTCACCGCAGGGGACAGATACGCAGTATTTT | CASSPQGTDTQYF | TRBJ2-3 | . | TRBV18 | .
TGTGCCAGTAGTATCAGCGGTTACCGAGGCTACACCTTC | CASSISGYRGYTF | TRBJ1-2 | once | TRBV19 | .
TGTGCCAGCAGAGCCCGGAGGACAGATTTCAATCAGCCCCAGCATTTT | CASRARRTDFNQPQHF | TRBJ1-5 | . | TRBV28 | .
TGTGCCAGCAGTTCCCAGGACAGGGGAGGCGGCTACACCTTC | CASSSQDRGGGYTF | TRBJ1-2 | . | TRBV27 | TRBD1
TGTGCCAGCAGCTTTAACAGGAACACTGAAGCTTTCTTT | CASSFNRNTEAFF | TRBJ1-1 | . | TRBV11-3 | .
TGCGCCAGCAGCAGAGCCGGGACAGGGGCCACCGGGGAGCTGTTTTTT | CASSRAGTGATGELFF | TRBJ2-2 | few | TRBV4-1 | TRBD1
. | CASSKVVAGGNTIYF | TRBJ1-3 | . | TRBV21-1 | .
TGTGCCAGCAGTTCGGGAGGGACGAACACTGAAGCTTTCTTT | CASSSGGTNTEAFF | TRBJ1-1 | medium-sized | TRBV28 | .
TGTGCCAGCAGTTGGTCTCGAGGGTCCAGCAATCAGCCCCAGCATTTT | CASSWSRGSSNQPQHF | TRBJ1-5 | . | TRBV6-2/TRBV6-3 | .
TGTGCCAGCAGCCAAGTCGGGGACTGGGGGTCCGGGGAGCTGTTTTTT | CASSQVGDWGSGELFF | TRBJ2-2 | . | TRBV5-4 | .
TGTGCCATCAGTGAATCAGACTATGGCTACACCTTC | CAISESDYGYTF | TRBJ1-2 | . | TRBV10-3 | .
TGTGCCATCAGTGAGTCCACTGTGAGCTCCTACAATGAGCAGTTCTTC | CAISESTVSSYNEQFF | TRBJ2-1 | . | TRBV10-3 | .
TGCGCCAGCAGCCAAGAGAGTAGTCTCGGGGGAGACATTCAGTACTTC | CASSQESSLGGDIQYF | TRBJ2-4 | . | TRBV4-1 | .
TGTGCCAGCAGTGCGGTAGCGGGGGCTCGACCGCCAGAGACCCAGTACTTC | CASSAVAGARPPETQYF | TRBJ2-5 | . | TRBV2 | TRBD2
TGTGCCAGCAGTCGGACAGGTCGGGAAAAACTGTTTTTT | CASSRTGREKLFF | TRBJ1-4 | . | TRBV2 | TRBD1
TGTGCCAGCAGCCAACGGAATTCACCCCTCCACTTT | CASSQRNSPLHF | TRBJ1-6 | . | TRBV21-1 | .
TGTGCCAGCAGCAAACAGGGTGGGGCCCAGCATTTT | CASSKQGGAQHF | TRBJ1-5 | . | TRBV7-2 | .
TGTGCCAGCAGCGTAGGGGGGAGGCAGACCCAGTACTTC | CASSVGGRQTQYF | TRBJ2-5 | . | TRBV9 | .
TGTGCCAGCAGTGAGGGGGAGGCGAATGAGCAGTTCTTC | CASSEGEANEQFF | TRBJ2-1 | . | TRBV6-4 | .
TGCGCCAGCAGCTTGTCAGGGCGGAACACTGAAGCTTTCTTT | CASSLSGRNTEAFF | TRBJ1-1 | . | TRBV5-1 | .
TGTGCCAGCAGCCCCGACAGGGGGCTAGGCTACACCTTC | CASSPDRGLGYTF | TRBJ1-2 | few | TRBV12-3/TRBV12-4 | TRBD1
TGTGCCAGCAGGGAACTAGCGGGGGGTATAGAGACCCAGTACTTC | CASRELAGGIETQYF | TRBJ2-5 | . | TRBV7-9 | TRBD2
TGTGCCAGTAGTCCCGAGGGGGGGGCCTATGGCTACACCTTC | CASSPEGGAYGYTF | TRBJ1-2 | . | TRBV19 | .
TGTGCCAGCAGCCTGGGACAGCGCGACTATGGCTACACCTTC | CASSLGQRDYGYTF | TRBJ1-2 | . | TRBV5-4 | TRBD1
TGTGCCAGCAGCCCTCCGGTTCTGAACACTGAAGCTTTCTTT | CASSPPVLNTEAFF | TRBJ1-1 | few | TRBV7-9 | .
TGTGCCAGCAGTTCCGGGACAGGGACGTTGGATGGCTACACCTTC | CASSSGTGTLDGYTF | TRBJ1-2 | once | TRBV28 | TRBD1
TGTGCCAGCAGTACTCCAGGATTCCTCTACGAGCAGTACTTC | CASSTPGFLYEQYF | TRBJ2-7 | . | TRBV28 | .
TGTGCCAGCGGAGGGACCGAACGGAATTCACCCCTCCACTTT | CASGGTERNSPLHF | TRBJ1-6 | few | TRBV28 | .
TGCGCCAGCAGGGAGGACGCTTCCGGGGCTGAAGCTTTCTTT | CASREDASGAEAFF | TRBJ1-1 | . | TRBV5-1 | .
TGTGCCAGTAGTGGGGGACAGGGGGCGACTGAAGCTTTCTTT | CASSGGQGATEAFF | TRBJ1-1 | . | TRBV19 | TRBD1
TGCGCCAGCAGCTGGGACAATTCCTACGAGCAGTACTTC | CASSWDNSYEQYF | TRBJ2-7 | . | TRBV5-1 | .
TGTGCCAGCAGCCCCAACGCCGGGACAAGACTCGGGTATGGCTACACCTTC | CASSPNAGTRLGYGYTF | TRBJ1-2 | few | TRBV7-6 | .
TGTGCCAGCAGCCAAGGGAAGGGGAAAGAAGCTTTCTTT | CASSQGKGKEAFF | TRBJ1-1 | . | TRBV3-1/TRBV3-2 | .
TGTGCCAGTACCGGGACAGTTAATGAAAAACTGTTTTTT | CASTGTVNEKLFF | TRBJ1-4 | . | TRBV19 | TRBD1
TGCGCCAGCAGCCCGGGGACAGGGGCGAATTCACCCCTCCACTTT | CASSPGTGANSPLHF | TRBJ1-6 | . | TRBV5-1 | TRBD1
TGCGCCAGCAGCCTGGGACAGGGGGCGACCGGGGAGCTGTTTTTT | CASSLGQGATGELFF | TRBJ2-2 | once | TRBV5-1 | TRBD1
TGTGCCAGCAGTGACAGGGGGAGAGGAGATACGCAGTATTTT | CASSDRGRGDTQYF | TRBJ2-3 | . | TRBV2 | TRBD1
TGTGCCAGCAGCTTAGATCCTTACGGGAACTATGGCTACACCTTC | CASSLDPYGNYGYTF | TRBJ1-2 | . | TRBV11-2 | .
TGTGCCAGTACCCCGGACAGGGGGGCAACTAATGAAAAACTGTTTTTT | CASTPDRGATNEKLFF | TRBJ1-4 | . | TRBV19 | TRBD1
TGTGCCAGCACCGATTCCAGGGGCCGCAACACTGAAGCTTTCTTT | CASTDSRGRNTEAFF | TRBJ1-1 | . | TRBV6-5 | .